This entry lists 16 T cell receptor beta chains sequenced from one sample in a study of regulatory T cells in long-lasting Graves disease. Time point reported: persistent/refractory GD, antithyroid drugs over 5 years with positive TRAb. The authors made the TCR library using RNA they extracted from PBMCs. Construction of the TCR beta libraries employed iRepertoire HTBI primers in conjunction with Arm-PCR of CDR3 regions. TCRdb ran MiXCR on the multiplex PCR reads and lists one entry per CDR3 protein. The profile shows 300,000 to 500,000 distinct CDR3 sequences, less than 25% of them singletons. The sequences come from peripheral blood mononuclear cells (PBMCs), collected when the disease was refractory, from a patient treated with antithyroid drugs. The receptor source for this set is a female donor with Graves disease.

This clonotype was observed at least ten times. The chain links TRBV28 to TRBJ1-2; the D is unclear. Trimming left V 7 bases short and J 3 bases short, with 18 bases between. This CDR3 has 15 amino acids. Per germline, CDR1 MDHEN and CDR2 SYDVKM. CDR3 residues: CASTGAVRAYYGYTF. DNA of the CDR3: TGTGCCAGCACAGGAGCCGTGAGGGCATACTATGGCTACACCTTC.

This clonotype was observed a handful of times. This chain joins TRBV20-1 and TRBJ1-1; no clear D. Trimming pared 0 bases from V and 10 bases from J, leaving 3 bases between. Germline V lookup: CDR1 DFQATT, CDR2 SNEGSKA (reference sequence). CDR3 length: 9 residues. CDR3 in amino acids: CSAREVAFF. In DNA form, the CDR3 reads TGCAGTGCTAGAGAGGTAGCTTTCTTT.

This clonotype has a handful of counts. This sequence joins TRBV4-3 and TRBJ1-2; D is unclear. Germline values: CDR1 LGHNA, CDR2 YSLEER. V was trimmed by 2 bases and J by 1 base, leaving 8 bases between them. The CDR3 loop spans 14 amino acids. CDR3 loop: CASSQSLFNYGYTF. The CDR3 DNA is TGCGCCAGCAGCCAATCCCTGTTTAACTATGGCTACACCTTC.

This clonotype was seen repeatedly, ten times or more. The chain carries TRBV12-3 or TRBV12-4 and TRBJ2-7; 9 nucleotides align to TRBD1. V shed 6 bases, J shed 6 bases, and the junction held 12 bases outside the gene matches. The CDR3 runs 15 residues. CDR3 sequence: CASSVVGQGWSEQYF. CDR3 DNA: TGTGCCAGCAGCGTTGTGGGACAGGGATGGTCCGAGCAGTACTTC.

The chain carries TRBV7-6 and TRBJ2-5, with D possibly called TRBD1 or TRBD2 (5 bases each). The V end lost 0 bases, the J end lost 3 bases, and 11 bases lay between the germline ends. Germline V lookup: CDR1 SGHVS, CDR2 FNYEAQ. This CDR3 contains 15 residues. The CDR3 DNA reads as TGTGCCAGCAGCTTAGCCGGGGCCTGGGAAGAGACCCAGTACTTC. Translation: CASSLAGAWEETQYF.

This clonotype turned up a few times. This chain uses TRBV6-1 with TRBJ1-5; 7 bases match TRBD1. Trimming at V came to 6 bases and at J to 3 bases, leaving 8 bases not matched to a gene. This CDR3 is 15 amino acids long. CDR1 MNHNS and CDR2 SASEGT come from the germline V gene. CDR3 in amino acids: CASSYRTGNNQPQHF. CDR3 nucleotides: TGTGCCAGCAGCTACAGGACAGGAAACAATCAGCCCCAGCATTTT.

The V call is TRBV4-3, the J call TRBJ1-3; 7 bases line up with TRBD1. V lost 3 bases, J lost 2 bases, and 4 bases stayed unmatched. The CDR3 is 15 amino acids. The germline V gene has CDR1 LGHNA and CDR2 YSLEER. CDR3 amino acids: CASSQEQGTGNTIYF. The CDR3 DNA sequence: TGCGCCAGCAGCCAGGAACAGGGGACTGGAAACACCATATATTTT.

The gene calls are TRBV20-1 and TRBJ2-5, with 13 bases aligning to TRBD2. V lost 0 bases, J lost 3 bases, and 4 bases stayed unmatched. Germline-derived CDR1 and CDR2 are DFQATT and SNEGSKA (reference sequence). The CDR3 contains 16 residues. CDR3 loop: CSARERLAGGEETQYF. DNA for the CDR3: TGCAGTGCTAGAGAACGACTAGCGGGAGGAGAAGAGACCCAGTACTTC.

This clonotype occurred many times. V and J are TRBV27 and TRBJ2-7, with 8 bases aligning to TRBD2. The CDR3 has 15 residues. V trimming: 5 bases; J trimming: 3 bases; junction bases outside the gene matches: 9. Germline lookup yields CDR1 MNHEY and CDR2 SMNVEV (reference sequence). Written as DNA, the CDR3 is TGTGCCAGCAGTCTTACGGGACTAGGTGTCTACGAGCAGTACTTC. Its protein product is CASSLTGLGVYEQYF.

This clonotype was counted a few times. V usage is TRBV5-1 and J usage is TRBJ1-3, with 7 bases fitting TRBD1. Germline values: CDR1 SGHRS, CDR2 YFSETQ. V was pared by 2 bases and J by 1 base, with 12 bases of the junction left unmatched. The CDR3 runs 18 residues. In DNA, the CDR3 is TGCGCCAGCAGCTTATGGCGACAGGGAGTTGGATCTGGAAACACCATATATTTT. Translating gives CASSLWRQGVGSGNTIYF.

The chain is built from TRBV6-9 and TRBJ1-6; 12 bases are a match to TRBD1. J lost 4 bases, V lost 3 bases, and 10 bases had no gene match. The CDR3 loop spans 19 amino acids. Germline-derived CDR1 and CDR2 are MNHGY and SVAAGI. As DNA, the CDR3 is TGTGCCAGCAGTTACCCCAAGGGACAGGGGGCCGGGTATAATTCACCCCTCCACTTT. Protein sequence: CASSYPKGQGAGYNSPLHF.

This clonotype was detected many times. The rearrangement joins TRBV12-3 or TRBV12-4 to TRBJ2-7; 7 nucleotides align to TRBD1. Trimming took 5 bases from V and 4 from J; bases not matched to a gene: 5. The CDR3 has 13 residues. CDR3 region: CASSRDSRYEQYF. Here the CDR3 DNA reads TGTGCCAGCAGTCGGGACAGTAGATACGAGCAGTACTTC.

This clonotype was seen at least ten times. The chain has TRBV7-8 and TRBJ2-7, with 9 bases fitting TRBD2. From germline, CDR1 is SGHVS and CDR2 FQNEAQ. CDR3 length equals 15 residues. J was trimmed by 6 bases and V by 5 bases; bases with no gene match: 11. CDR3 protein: CASSTTPGLAVEQYF. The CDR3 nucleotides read TGTGCCAGCAGCACCACCCCGGGACTAGCTGTCGAGCAGTACTTC.

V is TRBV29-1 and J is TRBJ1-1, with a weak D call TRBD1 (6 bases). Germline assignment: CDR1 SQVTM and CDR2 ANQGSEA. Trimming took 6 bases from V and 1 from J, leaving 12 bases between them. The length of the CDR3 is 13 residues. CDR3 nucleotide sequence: TGCAGCGTGGAACAGGGTAGGAACACTGAAGCTTTCTTT. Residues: CSVEQGRNTEAFF.

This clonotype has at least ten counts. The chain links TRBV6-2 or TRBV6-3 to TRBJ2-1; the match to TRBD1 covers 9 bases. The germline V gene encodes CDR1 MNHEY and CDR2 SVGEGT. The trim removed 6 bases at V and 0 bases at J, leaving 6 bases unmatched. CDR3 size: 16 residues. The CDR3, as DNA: TGTGCCAGCAGACCCGGACAGGGGAGCTCCTACAATGAGCAGTTCTTC. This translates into CASRPGQGSSYNEQFF.

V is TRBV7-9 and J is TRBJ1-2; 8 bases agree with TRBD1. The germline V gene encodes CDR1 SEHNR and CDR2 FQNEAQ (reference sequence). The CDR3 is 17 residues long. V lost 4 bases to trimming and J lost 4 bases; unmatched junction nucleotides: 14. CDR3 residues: CASSSQSPGQGLYGYTF. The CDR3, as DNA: TGTGCCAGCAGCTCCCAGAGCCCCGGACAGGGCCTCTATGGCTACACCTTC.